The 30 T cell receptor beta chains in this list originate from one sample, sequenced in a study of T cells in Graves' hyperthyroidism and ophthalmopathy. TCR beta CDR3 region amplification was performed from RNA transcripts. First-round RT-PCR of the TCR CDR3 relied on the HTBI primer set. In TCRdb, the multiplex PCR reads were re-called with MiXCR into one record per CDR3 protein. The table lists around 350,000 distinct CDR3 sequences, roughly 25% of them singletons, with less than 75% in the top ten. Sequenced input: blood. The origin of the receptors is a man between 50 and 59 years old with Graves' hyperthyroidism.

The chain recombines TRBV7-9 with TRBJ2-1, with D unclear. CDR3 length: 12 residues. Per germline, CDR1 SEHNR and CDR2 FQNEAQ (reference sequence). V was pared by 2 bases and J by 8 bases, with 7 bases between. The CDR3: CASSLFGYEQFF. In nucleotides, the CDR3 is TGTGCCAGCAGCTTATTCGGCTATGAGCAGTTCTTC.

This clonotype has a handful of counts. This rearrangement joins TRBV3-1 to TRBJ1-2; D remains unclear. Per germline, CDR1 LGHDT and CDR2 YNNKEL (reference sequence). Trimming removed 3 bases from V and 7 bases from J, with 9 bases in between. The CDR3 runs 12 residues. Here the CDR3 reads CASSQVVGGYTF. Here the CDR3 DNA reads TGTGCCAGCAGCCAGGTCGTGGGTGGCTACACCTTC. The whole variable domain, remainder taken from reference TRBV3-1 and TRBJ1-2, is DTAVSQTPKYLVTQMGNDKSIKCEQNLGHDTMYWYKQDSKKFLKIMFSYNNKELIINETVPNRFSPKSPDKAHLNLHINSLELGDSAVYFCASSQVVGGYTFGSGTRLTVV.

The V call is TRBV7-9, the J call TRBJ2-1; no firm D call. The CDR3 has 16 residues. The germline gives CDR1 SEHNR, CDR2 FQNEAQ (reference sequence). The V end was cut by 5 bases, the J end by 0 bases, with 14 bases between. CDR3 sequence reads: CASSPGPRSSYNEQFF. Written as DNA, the CDR3 is TGTGCCAGCAGCCCCGGACCCCGAAGCTCCTACAATGAGCAGTTCTTC. Drawing the rest from reference TRBV7-9 and TRBJ2-1, the complete variable domain is DTGVSQNPRHKITKRGQNVTFRCDPISEHNRLYWYRQTLGQGPEFLTYFQNEAQLEKSRLLSDRFSAERPKGSFSTLEIQRTEQGDSAMYLCASSPGPRSSYNEQFFGPGTRLTVL.

The chain carries TRBV5-5 and TRBJ1-2; 8 nucleotides match TRBD1. Germline V lookup: CDR1 SGHKS, CDR2 YYEKEE (reference sequence). Losses at the gene ends were 0 bases for V and 6 bases for J; bases not matched to a gene: 10. The CDR3 contains 16 residues. In DNA, the CDR3 is TGTGCCAGCAGCTTGGCTTTTGGACAGGGCGACGATGGCTACACCTTC. Translation gives CASSLAFGQGDDGYTF.

The rearrangement joins TRBV7-2 to TRBJ2-7, with TRBD2 identical over 7 bases. The CDR3 spans 15 residues. V shed 2 bases, J shed 4 bases, and the junction held 8 bases outside the gene matches. Per germline, CDR1 SGHTA and CDR2 FQGNSA. The CDR3 coding sequence is TGTGCCAGCAGCTTAAATCGCGGTAGCGGGTACGAGCAGTACTTC. This gives the protein CASSLNRGSGYEQYF.

This chain connects TRBV15 to TRBJ2-2; D uncertain. Germline CDR1 reads LNHNV; CDR2 reads YYDKDF (reference sequence). Trimming removed 3 bases from V and 6 bases from J, with 8 bases in between. This CDR3 contains 13 residues. The CDR3 nucleotides are TGTGCCACCAGCAGCCTGGGCGCCGGGGAGCTGTTTTTT. Translated, it gives CATSSLGAGELFF.

In this sample, this clonotype turned up many times. The chain joins TRBV2 to TRBJ2-1; the match to TRBD1 covers 9 bases. The CDR3 is 13 amino acids. V gave up 5 bases and J gave up 9 bases; unmatched junction bases: 5. Germline V gene data show CDR1 as SNHLY and CDR2 as FYNNEI. The CDR3 DNA reads as TGTGCCAGCAGTCGGGACAGGGCAAGTGAGCAGTTCTTC. Its translation is CASSRDRASEQFF.

This clonotype was found a few times. V and J are TRBV7-8 and TRBJ1-1; possibly TRBD1 for D (5 bases). Trimming removed 1 base at V and 5 bases at J, with 17 bases between. Germline V gene sequence: CDR1 SGHVS, CDR2 FQNEAQ. The CDR3 sequence is 16 residues long. The DNA for the CDR3 is TGTGCCAGCAGCTTAGGCCGGGACCCCTTGAGGACTGAAGCTTTCTTT. This codes for CASSLGRDPLRTEAFF.

This clonotype was picked up a small number of times. V is TRBV20-1 and J is TRBJ2-5, with D possibly called TRBD1 or TRBD2 (6 bases each). The germline V gene has CDR1 DFQATT and CDR2 SNEGSKA (reference sequence). V was trimmed by 0 bases and J by 1 base, leaving 12 bases between them. The CDR3 contains 15 residues. CDR3 sequence (DNA): TGCAGTGCTAGAGATCTGGGGGGCCTCCAAGAGACCCAGTACTTC. Translated, it gives CSARDLGGLQETQYF.

The gene calls are TRBV27 and TRBJ2-4; D possibly matches TRBD1 or TRBD2 (6 bases each). Trimming took off 5 bases at V and 3 bases at J, with 20 bases between the two ends. The CDR3 is 17 amino acids. Germline V gene data show CDR1 as MNHEY and CDR2 as SMNVEV (reference sequence). CDR3 loop: CASSPRTVSGGKNIQYF. The CDR3 coding sequence is TGTGCCAGCAGTCCCCGGACAGTCTCCGGGGGCAAAAACATTCAGTACTTC.

The chain joins TRBV29-1 to TRBJ2-7, with 8 bases identical to TRBD1. CDR1 and CDR2 (germline): SQVTM, ANQGSEA. The CDR3 consists of 14 residues. The junction had 9 bases not matched to a gene; V was cut back by 6 bases and J by 2 bases. This CDR3 reads CSVRPGQGTYEQYF. Written as DNA, the CDR3 is TGCAGCGTACGCCCCGGACAGGGCACCTACGAGCAGTACTTC.

Only a few counts were recorded for this clonotype. Here the CDR3 DNA reads TGCAGTGCTAGAGATCTTAGCGGGAGGGGCAATTTGAACGAGCAGTACTTC. It yields the protein CSARDLSGRGNLNEQYF. The chain has TRBV20-1 and TRBJ2-7; 11 bases are a match to TRBD2. Per the germline V gene, CDR1 is DFQATT and CDR2 is SNEGSKA (reference sequence). Unmatched junction bases numbered 12, after V lost 0 bases and J lost 5 bases. CDR3 length: 17 residues.

This clonotype was observed a few times. This chain joins TRBV10-1 and TRBJ2-5, with D possibly TRBD2 on 5 matching bases. Germline CDR1 is WNHNN and CDR2 is SYGVQD (reference sequence). The ends were cut back, 9 bases at V and 3 bases at J, with 14 bases in the middle. The CDR3 loop spans 13 amino acids. Here the CDR3 DNA reads TGCGCCAGGACGACGGGGAGAGAAGAGACCCAGTACTTC. It encodes CARTTGREETQYF.

This clonotype was detected a few times. The rearrangement links TRBV12-3 or TRBV12-4 to TRBJ2-1, with D possibly TRBD1 on 6 matching bases. V was shortened by 5 bases and J by 3 bases, with 8 bases between the two germline ends. The CDR3 loop spans 13 amino acids. CDR3 sequence: CASSGGVYNEQFF. In DNA form, the CDR3 reads TGTGCCAGCAGTGGGGGCGTCTACAATGAGCAGTTCTTC.

This clonotype has just a few counts. The chain couples TRBV12-3 or TRBV12-4 to TRBJ2-1; 9 bases map to TRBD2. After removal of 4 bases from V and 9 bases from J, the junction contained 10 bases not matched to a gene. This CDR3 spans 15 amino acids. The CDR3: CASSSASGNSAEQFF. The CDR3 DNA sequence: TGTGCCAGCAGTTCGGCTAGCGGGAATTCGGCTGAGCAGTTCTTC.

This clonotype was counted many times. The chain combines TRBV2 with TRBJ2-7, with 7 bases lining up with TRBD1. This CDR3 has 15 amino acids. After removal of 6 bases from V and 0 bases from J, the junction contained 8 bases not matched to a gene. The germline V gene has CDR1 SNHLY and CDR2 FYNNEI. The CDR3 sequence is CASRLQGSSSYEQYF. In DNA, the CDR3 is TGTGCCAGCAGATTACAGGGGAGTTCCTCCTACGAGCAGTACTTC.

The chain is built from TRBV7-2 and TRBJ2-5; D possibly corresponds to TRBD1 (5 bases). This CDR3 is 17 amino acids long. V lost 5 bases, J lost 1 base, and 20 bases lay in between. Looked up from germline, CDR1 is SGHTA and CDR2 is FQGNSA. The CDR3 DNA is TGTGCCAGCAGCCGCGATGTGTGGACAACAGCCCAAGAGACCCAGTACTTC. This sequence encodes CASSRDVWTTAQETQYF.

This clonotype showed up many times. The chain is built from TRBV24-1 and TRBJ2-1, with 12 bases matching TRBD1. The junction had 5 bases not matched to a gene; V was cut back by 9 bases and J by 9 bases. The germline CDR1 and CDR2 sequences are KGHDR and SFDVKD. CDR3 length: 13 amino acids. In nucleotides, the CDR3 is TGTGCCACCGGGGGACAGGGGGCGGGTGAGCAGTTCTTC. Amino acid sequence: CATGGQGAGEQFF.

Written as DNA, the CDR3 is TGCAGTGCCCTCGGACAGCTCCCTAACTATGGCTACACCTTC. Translation: CSALGQLPNYGYTF. The chain uses TRBV20-1 and TRBJ1-2, with a tentative D call TRBD1 (6 bases). Germline CDR1 is DFQATT and CDR2 is SNEGSKA (reference sequence). V shed 6 bases and J shed 0 bases, with 14 bases lying between them. The CDR3 consists of 14 residues.

This clonotype came up a few times. The chain recombines TRBV5-6 with TRBJ2-7, with 10 positions matching TRBD1. Trimming removed 4 bases from V and 2 bases from J; junction bases left unmatched: 12. This CDR3 region has 17 residues. Looked up from germline, CDR1 is SGHDT and CDR2 is YYEEEE. The CDR3 DNA is TGTGCCAGCAGCCCCGCGGGACAGGGGCTGTCAACCTACGAGCAGTACTTC. This encodes CASSPAGQGLSTYEQYF. Filled out from reference TRBV5-6 and TRBJ2-7, the complete variable domain reads DAGVTQSPTHLIKTRGQQVTLRCSPKSGHDTVSWYQQALGQGPQFIFQYYEEEERQRGNFPDRFSGHQFPNYSSELNVNALLLGDSALYLCASSPAGQGLSTYEQYFGPGTRLTVT.

This clonotype was seen at least ten times. J is TRBJ2-7 and V is TRBV11-2, with D hard to call. The germline V and J ends were trimmed by 0 bases and 5 bases, with 5 bases remaining between them. CDR3 length: 12 residues. Germline values: CDR1 SGHAT, CDR2 FQNNGV. This chain's CDR3 is CASSLDAHEQYF. The CDR3 DNA is TGTGCCAGCAGCTTAGATGCACACGAGCAGTACTTC.

V usage is TRBV29-1 and J usage is TRBJ2-1; unclear D gene. Trimming pared 1 base from V and 5 bases from J, leaving 9 bases between. This CDR3 comprises 13 residues. Germline V gene data show CDR1 as SQVTM and CDR2 as ANQGSEA. CDR3 nucleotides: TGCAGCGTTGAAGGCCCCATAAACAATGAGCAGTTCTTC. Translated, it gives CSVEGPINNEQFF.

This clonotype was observed a few times. CDR3 loop: CASRKTGEAYNEQFF. The DNA of the CDR3 is TGTGCCAGCAGGAAAACGGGGGAGGCCTACAATGAGCAGTTCTTC. V is TRBV7-2 and J is TRBJ2-1, with D perhaps matching TRBD2 (6 bases). The CDR3 is 15 residues long. The germline V gene has CDR1 SGHTA and CDR2 FQGNSA. The V end lost 6 bases, the J end lost 2 bases, and 14 bases lay between the germline ends.

The V call is TRBV2, the J call TRBJ2-7, with 8 bases lining up with TRBD2. The length of the CDR3 is 16 residues. V gave up 7 bases and J gave up 1 base; unmatched junction bases: 12. CDR1 is SNHLY and CDR2 is FYNNEI in the germline V gene. In DNA, the CDR3 is TGTGCCAGCAAACAGGAAGGTCCGGGAGGGTCCTACGAGCAGTACTTC. Translated, it gives CASKQEGPGGSYEQYF.

This clonotype has just a few counts. CDR3 DNA sequence: TGCGCCAGCAGCTTGGGTAGGGTGCCCTACAATGAGCAGTTCTTC. The encoded protein is CASSLGRVPYNEQFF. The gene calls are TRBV5-1 and TRBJ2-1; D is undetermined. CDR1 is SGHRS, CDR2 YFSETQ, per germline. V dropped 0 bases and J dropped 2 bases, with 9 bases sitting between them. The CDR3 is 15 amino acids.

This clonotype has a handful of counts. The V call is TRBV18, the J call TRBJ1-1; D is unresolved. This CDR3 is 15 amino acids long. Trimming took 0 bases from V and 1 from J, leaving 9 bases between them. CDR1 KGHSH and CDR2 LQKENI come from the germline V gene. CDR3 nucleotide sequence: TGTGCCAGCTCACCACCGGAAATGGGGAACACTGAAGCTTTCTTT. This codes for CASSPPEMGNTEAFF.

This clonotype has ten or more counts. The chain has TRBV18 and TRBJ1-1; no firm D call. V shed 2 bases and J shed 3 bases, with 7 bases lying between them. This CDR3 has 13 residues. The germline gives CDR1 KGHSH, CDR2 LQKENI. CDR3 in DNA: TGTGCCAGCTCACCATTGTTGGACACTGAAGCTTTCTTT. Its translation is CASSPLLDTEAFF.

This clonotype has at least ten counts. The chain combines TRBV7-2 with TRBJ2-1; 8 nucleotides align to TRBD1. From germline, CDR1 is SGHTA and CDR2 FQGNSA. V lost 5 bases to trimming and J lost 7 bases; unmatched junction nucleotides: 4. The CDR3 is 13 residues long. This CDR3 is CASSADRVNEQFF. The CDR3 DNA reads as TGTGCCAGCAGCGCGGACAGGGTGAATGAGCAGTTCTTC.

The sample holds one count of this clonotype. The gene calls are TRBV20-1 and TRBJ2-5; possibly TRBD2 for D (5 bases). Germline CDR1 DFQATT, CDR2 SNEGSKA (reference sequence). The CDR3 covers 13 residues. The V end was cut by 7 bases, the J end by 7 bases, with 19 bases between. CDR3 loop: CSGSYGGRGTQYF. The DNA for the CDR3 is TGCAGTGGGTCATATGGCGGCCGGGGGACCCAGTACTTC.

V is TRBV24-1 and J is TRBJ2-7; TRBD1 aligns across 8 bases. The CDR3 is made up of 13 amino acids. V dropped 7 bases and J dropped 5; count of bases not matched to a gene: 6. Germline V gene lookup returns CDR1 KGHDR and CDR2 SFDVKD. Here the CDR3 reads CATRGQGRDEQYF. Here the CDR3 DNA reads TGTGCCACCAGAGGACAGGGCCGCGACGAGCAGTACTTC.